What follows are 5 T cell receptor beta chains derived from one specimen sequenced in a study of cytomegalovirus exposure and HLA in healthy donors. PCR amplification relied on 60 Vbeta primers (plus 13 Jbeta primers). Repertoires were generated with immunoSEQ multiplex PCR, while TCRdb's copy carries only in-frame clones and drops some. This table has approximately 240,000 clones, around 89% appearing once. Sequenced: PBMCs. These receptors all stem from a woman under 30 in good health and CMV-seronegative.

V gene TRBV9 combines with J gene TRBJ1-4; D uncertain. Trimming removed 3 bases at V and 4 bases at J, with 13 bases between. CDR1 and CDR2 (germline): SGDLS, YYNGEE. This CDR3 has 15 residues. The CDR3 is CASSADPSGNEKLFF. The CDR3 nucleotides are TGTGCCAGCAGCGCCGACCCGTCAGGTAATGAAAAACTGTTTTTT.

The J gene is TRBJ1-3, the V gene TRBV10-3, with TRBD1 as a possible D gene (6 bases). The V and J ends lost 6 bases and 0 bases respectively, with 15 bases between them. The CDR3 loop spans 16 amino acids. The germline V gene has CDR1 ENHRY and CDR2 SYGVKD. In nucleotides, the CDR3 is TGTGCCATCAGCCCTGGGTGGACAGCCTCTGGAAACACCATATATTTT. It translates to CAISPGWTASGNTIYF.

The V gene is TRBV2, the J gene TRBJ1-1; a possible D gene is TRBD1 (5 bases). Germline V gene lookup returns CDR1 SNHLY and CDR2 FYNNEI. The V gene lost 6 bases and the J gene lost 7 bases, with 9 bases spanning the gap. CDR3 size: 11 residues. The CDR3 sequence is CASSGDSEAFF. The DNA for the CDR3 is TGTGCCAGCAGCGGAGACAGTGAAGCTTTCTTT. Full variable domain (rest looked up from reference TRBV2 and TRBJ1-1): EPEVTQTPSHQVTQMGQEVILRCVPISNHLYFYWYRQILGQKVEFLVSFYNNEISEKSEIFDDQFSVERPDGSNFTLKIRSTKLEDSAMYFCASSGDSEAFFGQGTRLTVV.

V and J are TRBV14 and TRBJ2-1, with 7 bases lining up with TRBD1. There are 16 residues in the CDR3. Germline CDR1 reads SGHDN; CDR2 reads FVKESK. J gave up 5 bases and V 4 bases, and 11 bases lay outside the gene matches. Here the CDR3 reads CASSLAQGDGHNEQFF. CDR3 DNA: TGTGCCAGCAGCCTAGCCCAGGGGGACGGGCACAATGAGCAGTTCTTC.

The genes are TRBV5-4 and TRBJ2-5; no clear D. Trimming pared 0 bases from V and 7 bases from J, leaving 13 bases between. The CDR3 runs to 14 residues. CDR1 and CDR2 from the germline V gene are SGHNT and YYREEE (reference sequence). The CDR3 is CASSLAGPHGTQYF. CDR3 DNA: TGTGCCAGCAGCTTGGCTGGCCCTCATGGGACCCAGTACTTC. Drawing the rest from reference TRBV5-4 and TRBJ2-5, the complete variable domain is ETGVTQSPTHLIKTRGQQVTLRCSSQSGHNTVSWYQQALGQGPQFIFQYYREEENGRGNFPPRFSGLQFPNYSSELNVNALELDDSALYLCASSLAGPHGTQYFGPGTRLLVL.